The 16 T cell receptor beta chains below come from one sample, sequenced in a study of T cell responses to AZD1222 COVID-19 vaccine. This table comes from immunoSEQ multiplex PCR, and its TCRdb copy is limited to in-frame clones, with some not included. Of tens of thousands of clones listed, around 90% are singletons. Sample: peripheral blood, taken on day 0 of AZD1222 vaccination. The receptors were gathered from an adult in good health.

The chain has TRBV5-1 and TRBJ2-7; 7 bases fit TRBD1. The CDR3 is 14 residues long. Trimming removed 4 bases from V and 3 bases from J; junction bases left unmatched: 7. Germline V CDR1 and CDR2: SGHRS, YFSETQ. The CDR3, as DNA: TGCGCCAGCAGCCCTAACACAGGGGACTACGAGCAGTACTTC. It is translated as CASSPNTGDYEQYF.

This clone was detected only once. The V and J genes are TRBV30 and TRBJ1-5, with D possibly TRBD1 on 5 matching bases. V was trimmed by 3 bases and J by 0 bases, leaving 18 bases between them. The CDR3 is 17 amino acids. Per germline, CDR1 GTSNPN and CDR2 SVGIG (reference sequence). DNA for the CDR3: TGTGCCTGGAGCCGACGGGGCAGGTCCCGTAGCAATCAGCCCCAGCATTTT. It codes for CAWSRRGRSRSNQPQHF.

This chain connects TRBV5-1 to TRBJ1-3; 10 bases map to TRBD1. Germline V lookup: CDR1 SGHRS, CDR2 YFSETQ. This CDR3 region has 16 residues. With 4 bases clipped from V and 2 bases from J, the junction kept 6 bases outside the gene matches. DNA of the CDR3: TGCGCCAGCAGCAACCCCGGGACAGGGGCTGGAAACACCATATATTTT. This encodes CASSNPGTGAGNTIYF.

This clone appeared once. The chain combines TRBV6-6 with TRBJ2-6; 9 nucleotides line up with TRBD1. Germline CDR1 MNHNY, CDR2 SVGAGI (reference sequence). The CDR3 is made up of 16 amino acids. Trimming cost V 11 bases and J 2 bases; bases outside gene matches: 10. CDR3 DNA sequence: TGTGCCGGGGGGGACAGGGTACAAACTGGGGCCAACGTCCTGACTTTC. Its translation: CAGGDRVQTGANVLTF.

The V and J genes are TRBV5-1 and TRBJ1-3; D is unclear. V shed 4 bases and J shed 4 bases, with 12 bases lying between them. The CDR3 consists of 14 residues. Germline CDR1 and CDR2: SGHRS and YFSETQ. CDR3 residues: CASSGGTAGNTIYF. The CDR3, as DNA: TGCGCCAGCAGCGGAGGAACTGCGGGAAACACCATATATTTT.

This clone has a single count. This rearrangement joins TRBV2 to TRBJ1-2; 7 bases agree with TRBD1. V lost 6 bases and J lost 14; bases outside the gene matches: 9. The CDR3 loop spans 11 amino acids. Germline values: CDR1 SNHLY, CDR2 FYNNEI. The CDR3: CASRAGQARTF. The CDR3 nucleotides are TGTGCCAGCAGGGCCGGACAGGCGAGGACCTTC. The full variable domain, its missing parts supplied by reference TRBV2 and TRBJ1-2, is EPEVTQTPSHQVTQMGQEVILRCVPISNHLYFYWYRQILGQKVEFLVSFYNNEISEKSEIFDDQFSVERPDGSNFTLKIRSTKLEDSAMYFCASRAGQARTFGSGTRLTVV.

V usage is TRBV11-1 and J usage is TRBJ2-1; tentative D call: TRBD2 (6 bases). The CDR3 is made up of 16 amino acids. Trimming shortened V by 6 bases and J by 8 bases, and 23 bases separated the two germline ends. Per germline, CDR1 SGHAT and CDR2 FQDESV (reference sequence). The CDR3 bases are TGTGCCAGCAGTCCCGGGGACTTTTTCTCCGGCGATGAGCAGTTCTTC. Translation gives CASSPGDFFSGDEQFF.

The chain's CDR3 is CASSPNNHRADTQYF. CDR3 sequence (DNA): TGTGCCAGCAGCCCCAATAATCACAGGGCAGATACGCAGTATTTT. V is TRBV7-6 and J is TRBJ2-3; tentatively, D is TRBD1 (6 bases). V was trimmed by 5 bases and J by 4 bases, leaving 16 bases between them. This CDR3 spans 15 amino acids. Per germline, CDR1 SGHVS and CDR2 FNYEAQ.

Here the CDR3 DNA reads TGTGCCAGCAGCCAAAATACTGGATCGGGGGATACGCAGTATTTT. This codes for CASSQNTGSGDTQYF. J is TRBJ2-3 and V is TRBV3-1 (or the pseudogene TRBV3-2), with D tentatively TRBD2 (5 bases). CDR1 is LGHDT, CDR2 YNNKEL, per germline (reference sequence). The CDR3 is made up of 15 amino acids. Trimming pared 2 bases from V and 6 bases from J, leaving 15 bases between.

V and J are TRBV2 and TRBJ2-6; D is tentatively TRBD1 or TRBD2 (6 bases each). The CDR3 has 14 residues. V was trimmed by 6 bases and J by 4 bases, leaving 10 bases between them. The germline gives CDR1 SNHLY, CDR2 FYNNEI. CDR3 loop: CASRRGDGANVLTF. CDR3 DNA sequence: TGTGCCAGCAGGAGGGGGGACGGGGCCAACGTCCTGACTTTC.

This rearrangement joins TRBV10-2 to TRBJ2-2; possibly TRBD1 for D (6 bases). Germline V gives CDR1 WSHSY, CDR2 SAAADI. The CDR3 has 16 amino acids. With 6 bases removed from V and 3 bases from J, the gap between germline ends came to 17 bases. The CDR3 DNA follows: TGCGCCAGCAGGACCGACAGGAAGGCGTACACCGGGGAGCTGTTTTTT. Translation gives CASRTDRKAYTGELFF.

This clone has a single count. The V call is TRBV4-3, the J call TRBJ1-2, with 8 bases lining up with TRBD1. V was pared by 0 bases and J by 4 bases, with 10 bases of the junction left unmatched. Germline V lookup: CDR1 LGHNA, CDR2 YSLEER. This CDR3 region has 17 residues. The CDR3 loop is CASSQEVRRQGAYGYTF. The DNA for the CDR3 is TGCGCCAGCAGCCAAGAGGTGCGTCGGCAGGGGGCCTATGGCTACACCTTC.

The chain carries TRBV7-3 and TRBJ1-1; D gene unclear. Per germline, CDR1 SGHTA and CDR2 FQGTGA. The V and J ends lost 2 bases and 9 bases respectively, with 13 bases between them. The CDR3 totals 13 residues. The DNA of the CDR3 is TGTGCCAGCAGCTTATCTATCAGTGGCAAAGCTTTCTTT. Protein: CASSLSISGKAFF.

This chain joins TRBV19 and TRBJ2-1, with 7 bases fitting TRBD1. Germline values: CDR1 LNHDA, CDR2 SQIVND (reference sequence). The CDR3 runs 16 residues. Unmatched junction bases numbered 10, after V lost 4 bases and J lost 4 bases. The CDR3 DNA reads TGTGCCAGTAGTAGAGCACCGGGACAGTTATACAATGAGCAGTTCTTC. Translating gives CASSRAPGQLYNEQFF.

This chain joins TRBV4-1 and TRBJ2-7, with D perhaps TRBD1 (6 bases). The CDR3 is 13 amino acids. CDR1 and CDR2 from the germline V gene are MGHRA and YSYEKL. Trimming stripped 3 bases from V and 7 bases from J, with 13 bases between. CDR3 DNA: TGCGCCAGCAGCCAGTTACAGGGTCGGGAGCAGTACTTC. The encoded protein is CASSQLQGREQYF.

Here the CDR3 reads CASSLGDRGRVTGELFF. DNA for the CDR3: TGCGCCAGCAGCTTGGGGGACAGGGGGCGAGTCACCGGGGAGCTGTTTTTT. The chain combines TRBV5-1 with TRBJ2-2, with 12 bases aligning to TRBD1. With V trimmed by 0 bases and J by 4 bases, 4 bases remained unmatched. The CDR3 consists of 17 residues. Looked up from germline, CDR1 is SGHRS and CDR2 is YFSETQ.